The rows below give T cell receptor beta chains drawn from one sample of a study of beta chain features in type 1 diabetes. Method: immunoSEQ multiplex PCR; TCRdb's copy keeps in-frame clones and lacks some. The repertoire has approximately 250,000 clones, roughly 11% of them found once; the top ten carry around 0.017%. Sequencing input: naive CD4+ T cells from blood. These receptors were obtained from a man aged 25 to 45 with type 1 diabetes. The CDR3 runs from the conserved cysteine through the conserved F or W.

CDR3 protein: CASSRDRPDTGELFF
V gene: TRBV5-4
J gene: TRBJ2-2

CDR3 protein: CASSLAGETNEKLFF
V gene: TRBV5-1
J gene: TRBJ1-4

CDR3 protein: CASTLESSYNSPLHF
V gene: TRBV25-1
J gene: TRBJ1-6

CDR3 protein: CASSPWTGKGYGYTF
V gene: TRBV5-4
J gene: TRBJ1-2

CDR3 protein: CASSFSTVSGYTF
V gene: TRBV11-2
J gene: TRBJ1-2

CDR3 protein: CAWSVGGAGEKLFF
V gene: TRBV30
J gene: TRBJ1-4

CDR3 protein: CASRTGGGQPQHF
V gene: TRBV2
J gene: TRBJ1-5

CDR3 protein: CASSSWGTAQETQYF
V gene: TRBV28
J gene: TRBJ2-5

CDR3 protein: CASSQEQGSTGELFF
V gene: TRBV4-2
J gene: TRBJ2-2

CDR3 protein: CASSFSGTVDEQYF
V gene: TRBV5-1
J gene: TRBJ2-7

CDR3 protein: CSAWGNRGDSYEQYF
V gene: TRBV29-1
J gene: TRBJ2-7

CDR3 protein: CASRPGQRITDTQYF
V gene: TRBV27
J gene: TRBJ2-3

CDR3 protein: CAISESGGWSYEQYF
V gene: TRBV6-1
J gene: TRBJ2-7

CDR3 protein: CAFSRGNSNQPQHF
V gene: TRBV30
J gene: TRBJ1-5

CDR3 protein: CASRPRQGATGELFF
V gene: TRBV7-9
J gene: TRBJ2-2

CDR3 protein: CASSLQGNEQFF
V gene: TRBV7-2
J gene: TRBJ2-1

CDR3 protein: CASSPNYGQREGYTF
V gene: TRBV9
J gene: TRBJ1-2

CDR3 protein: CASSQGLAGGQETQYF
V gene: TRBV7-3
J gene: TRBJ2-5

CDR3 protein: CASSFTGASTDTQYF
V gene: TRBV5-1
J gene: TRBJ2-3

CDR3 protein: CASSSTGANSPLHF
V gene: TRBV18
J gene: TRBJ1-6

CDR3 protein: CASSSTSGIVIQNTEAFF
V gene: TRBV7-9
J gene: TRBJ1-1

CDR3 protein: CASSLLAGGEAFF
V gene: TRBV7-9
J gene: TRBJ1-1

CDR3 protein: CASTLDNNQPQHF
V gene: TRBV6-6
J gene: TRBJ1-5

CDR3 protein: CASSWAGETQYF
V gene: TRBV5-6
J gene: TRBJ2-5

CDR3 protein: CASSSQTGSLSSYTF
V gene: TRBV11-2
J gene: TRBJ1-2

CDR3 protein: CASTWTGQTGELFF
V gene: TRBV7-9
J gene: TRBJ2-2

CDR3 protein: CATSSLGGQGQYF
V gene: TRBV15
J gene: TRBJ2-7

CDR3 protein: CSVPATRGTGELFF
V gene: TRBV29-1
J gene: TRBJ2-2

CDR3 protein: CASSSGGDTQYF
V gene: TRBV18
J gene: TRBJ2-3

CDR3 protein: CASSLRGGGDTQYF
V gene: TRBV7-9
J gene: TRBJ2-3

CDR3 protein: CASSSQETQYF
V gene: TRBV5-1
J gene: TRBJ2-5

CDR3 protein: CAWSPMGGSTNEKLFF
V gene: TRBV30
J gene: TRBJ1-4

CDR3 protein: CASSLQGTGANVLTF
V gene: TRBV18
J gene: TRBJ2-6

CDR3 protein: CASSSFSVNTEAFF
V gene: TRBV7-2
J gene: TRBJ1-1

CDR3 protein: CASAQVYTGELFF
V gene: TRBV5-8
J gene: TRBJ2-2

CDR3 protein: CASSLALGQGGYNEQFF
V gene: TRBV7-2
J gene: TRBJ2-1

CDR3 protein: CASSRQPISNSPLHF
V gene: TRBV2
J gene: TRBJ1-6

CDR3 protein: CALRQGAGNTIYF
V gene: TRBV30
J gene: TRBJ1-3

CDR3 protein: CASSQGTTGNTGELFF
V gene: TRBV4-3
J gene: TRBJ2-2

CDR3 protein: CASSYGTANTDTQYF
V gene: TRBV5-1
J gene: TRBJ2-3

CDR3 protein: CASSGGVAKNIQYF
V gene: TRBV5-4
J gene: TRBJ2-4

CDR3 protein: CAWSPWLAGGRETQYF
V gene: TRBV30
J gene: TRBJ2-5

CDR3 protein: CASSDVRSGGNEQFF
V gene: TRBV7-2
J gene: TRBJ2-1

CDR3 protein: CASSSGQGGSPLHF
V gene: TRBV7-3
J gene: TRBJ1-6

CDR3 protein: CASSVGTGGTTEAFF
V gene: TRBV7-9
J gene: TRBJ1-1

CDR3 protein: CASSSGGSARVTQYF
V gene: TRBV7-2
J gene: TRBJ2-5

CDR3 protein: CASSAGLLDSPLHF
V gene: TRBV5-1
J gene: TRBJ1-6

CDR3 protein: CATRTSGGVETQYF
V gene: TRBV7-2
J gene: TRBJ2-5

CDR3 protein: CASSLYRGEAAFF
V gene: TRBV7-2
J gene: TRBJ1-1

CDR3 protein: CASSLAPSDTQYF
V gene: TRBV5-1
J gene: TRBJ2-3